A single sample is the source of the 24 T cell receptor beta chains below, sequenced in a study of T-cell memory formation after mild COVID-19. MiXCR, applied by TCRdb to the 5' RACE reads, yields one record per CDR3 protein. The sample includes under 450,000 distinct CDR3 sequences, 23% of them seen just once. Sequencing was performed on PBMCs or a T cell subset sorted from them (not recorded which). These receptors all come from an adult woman who had mild COVID-19 (a few samples of this study predate the infection). Cell type and time point are not known.

In its sample, this clonotype was seen a few times. This CDR3 is CATLEQGTVAFF. CDR3 DNA sequence: TGTGCCACTCTTGAGCAGGGGACAGTAGCTTTCTTT. The rearrangement joins TRBV12-3 or TRBV12-4 to TRBJ1-1; TRBD1 aligns across 7 bases. The CDR3 runs 12 residues. Germline trimming cut 10 bases from V and 10 bases from J; bases unmatched to any gene: 12.

The genes are TRBV7-9 and TRBJ2-7, with 7 bases aligning to TRBD1. This CDR3 spans 14 amino acids. V was clipped by 6 bases and J by 3 bases; unmatched bases: 8. From germline, CDR1 is SEHNR and CDR2 FQNEAQ (reference sequence). CDR3 sequence reads: CASRLQGDNYEQYF. Here the CDR3 DNA reads TGTGCCAGCAGACTCCAGGGGGACAACTACGAGCAGTACTTC. Using reference TRBV7-9 and TRBJ2-7 for the parts outside the CDR3, the full variable domain is DTGVSQNPRHKITKRGQNVTFRCDPISEHNRLYWYRQTLGQGPEFLTYFQNEAQLEKSRLLSDRFSAERPKGSFSTLEIQRTEQGDSAMYLCASRLQGDNYEQYFGPGTRLTVT.

This rearrangement joins TRBV5-1 to TRBJ2-3; D is unresolved. V was clipped by 1 base and J by 1 base, with 7 bases between them. Germline-derived CDR1 and CDR2 are SGHRS and YFSETQ. The CDR3 spans 14 residues. Written as DNA, the CDR3 is TGCGCCAGCAGCTTGAGCTTGGGCACAGATACGCAGTATTTT. It yields the protein CASSLSLGTDTQYF.

The chain is built from TRBV12-3 or TRBV12-4 and TRBJ2-3; TRBD1 might be the D (7 bases). V was shortened by 6 bases and J by 6 bases, with 16 bases between the two germline ends. This CDR3 has 14 residues. The CDR3 DNA reads TGTGCCAGCAGAAGGAGGGGGCAAGGGGATACGCAGTATTTT. Its protein product is CASRRRGQGDTQYF.

The CDR3 protein is CASSLGGMDQPQHF. CDR3 DNA sequence: TGCGCCAGCAGCTTGGGAGGTATGGATCAGCCCCAGCATTTT. The chain has TRBV5-1 and TRBJ1-5; D is unresolved. The CDR3 is made up of 14 amino acids. The germline V and J ends were trimmed by 0 bases and 5 bases, with 9 bases remaining between them. From germline, CDR1 is SGHRS and CDR2 YFSETQ.

The V and J genes are TRBV4-3 and TRBJ2-7, with D maybe TRBD1 (5 bases). CDR3 size: 16 residues. Germline V gene data show CDR1 as LGHNA and CDR2 as YSLEER. V gave up 4 bases and J gave up 0 bases, with 16 bases separating them. The CDR3 reads CASSPGKTTGSYEQYF. In nucleotides, the CDR3 is TGCGCCAGCAGCCCCGGAAAGACAACAGGCTCCTACGAGCAGTACTTC.

This clonotype was counted between two and nine times. The CDR3, as DNA: TGTGCCAGCAGCCCCTTGATCTTCGAGACCCAGTACTTC. Amino acid sequence: CASSPLIFETQYF. The chain couples TRBV7-9 to TRBJ2-5; D gene unclear. The germline V gene encodes CDR1 SEHNR and CDR2 FQNEAQ (reference sequence). The CDR3 sequence is 13 residues long. Trimming removed 5 bases at V and 5 bases at J, with 12 bases between.

This chain connects TRBV20-1 to TRBJ2-1, with 9 bases aligning to TRBD2. Trimming took 0 bases from V and 15 from J; bases not matched to a gene: 6. Germline values: CDR1 DFQATT, CDR2 SNEGSKA (reference sequence). The CDR3 consists of 12 residues. CDR3: CSARDRSGRGFF. In nucleotides, the CDR3 is TGCAGTGCTAGAGATCGTAGCGGGAGAGGGTTCTTC.

The J gene is TRBJ2-1, the V gene TRBV5-1; possibly TRBD2 for D (5 bases). CDR1 is SGHRS, CDR2 YFSETQ, per germline. CDR3 length: 12 amino acids. Trimming left V 6 bases short and J 7 bases short, with 11 bases between. The CDR3 is CASITPGNEQFF. For the CDR3, the DNA is TGCGCCAGCATCACCCCGGGGAATGAGCAGTTCTTC.

The chain links TRBV3-1 to TRBJ2-1; TRBD1 agrees at 11 bases. The CDR3 is 17 residues long. From germline, CDR1 is LGHDT and CDR2 YNNKEL (reference sequence). J was trimmed by 6 bases and V by 4 bases; bases with no gene match: 11. CDR3 residues: CASSPSVGQGAFNEQFF. The CDR3 DNA is TGTGCCAGCAGCCCTTCTGTAGGACAGGGGGCTTTCAATGAGCAGTTCTTC.

This clonotype has a handful of counts. The chain combines TRBV7-9 with TRBJ1-1; tentative D call: TRBD1 (5 bases). V was trimmed by 0 bases and J by 1 base, leaving 9 bases between them. CDR3 size: 15 residues. The germline gives CDR1 SEHNR, CDR2 FQNEAQ (reference sequence). The CDR3 region is CASSLAPTENTEAFF. The DNA for the CDR3 is TGTGCCAGCAGCTTAGCGCCGACAGAGAACACTGAAGCTTTCTTT. Full variable domain (missing parts from reference TRBV7-9 and TRBJ1-1): DTGVSQNPRHKITKRGQNVTFRCDPISEHNRLYWYRQTLGQGPEFLTYFQNEAQLEKSRLLSDRFSAERPKGSFSTLEIQRTEQGDSAMYLCASSLAPTENTEAFFGQGTRLTVV.

The gene calls are TRBV24-1 and TRBJ1-5, with 7 bases lining up with TRBD1. The CDR3 consists of 15 residues. Trimming took 7 bases from V and 3 from J; bases not matched to a gene: 8. Germline V lookup: CDR1 KGHDR, CDR2 SFDVKD. In DNA form, the CDR3 reads TGTGCCACCAGCCCCCCAGGGGGTTTCAATCAGCCCCAGCATTTT. Translation: CATSPPGGFNQPQHF.

This clonotype occurred a few times. The chain employs TRBV6-1 and TRBJ1-1; D unclear. The V and J ends lost 7 bases and 6 bases respectively, with 9 bases between them. The CDR3 consists of 11 residues. Looked up from germline, CDR1 is MNHNS and CDR2 is SASEGT. The chain's CDR3 is CASTSTAEAFF. The CDR3 DNA follows: TGTGCCAGCACTTCGACTGCTGAAGCTTTCTTT.

The chain combines TRBV20-1 with TRBJ2-7; D gene unclear. CDR3 length equals 12 residues. The V gene lost 3 bases and the J gene lost 2 bases, with 8 bases spanning the gap. From germline, CDR1 is DFQATT and CDR2 SNEGSKA (reference sequence). CDR3 coding DNA: TGCAGTGCTAGCTTGACTCCCTACGAGCAGTACTTC. Translating it yields CSASLTPYEQYF.

The genes are TRBV6-5 and TRBJ1-1; unclear D gene. The CDR3 runs 14 residues. Germline assignment: CDR1 MNHEY and CDR2 SVGAGI. V lost 2 bases to trimming and J lost 2 bases, with 9 bases between them. The CDR3 loop is CASSYTLGNTEAFF. CDR3 nucleotides: TGTGCCAGCAGTTACACCCTTGGAAACACTGAAGCTTTCTTT.

This clonotype has only a few counts. The rearrangement uses TRBV29-1 and TRBJ2-1; the D gene is possibly TRBD2 (6 bases). Trimming left V 7 bases short and J 0 bases short, with 10 bases between. The CDR3 spans 13 residues. Germline V gene sequence: CDR1 SQVTM, CDR2 ANQGSEA. The CDR3 DNA reads TGCAGCGCGGGACTGGCCTCCTACAATGAGCAGTTCTTC. Translation: CSAGLASYNEQFF.

This chain joins TRBV11-2 and TRBJ2-5; 8 bases map to TRBD2. Unmatched junction bases numbered 17, after V lost 5 bases and J lost 3 bases. The CDR3 runs 18 residues. Germline V gives CDR1 SGHAT, CDR2 FQNNGV. In DNA form, the CDR3 reads TGTGCCAGCAGCCCAGGGAGCGGGGGAGCGGGGTTCAAAGAGACCCAGTACTTC. Encoded protein: CASSPGSGGAGFKETQYF.

This clonotype has only a few counts. This chain connects TRBV4-3 to TRBJ2-1, with 12 bases lining up with TRBD2. With V trimmed by 0 bases and J by 5 bases, 8 bases remained unmatched. The CDR3 spans 18 residues. From germline, CDR1 is LGHNA and CDR2 YSLEER. CDR3 coding DNA: TGCGCCAGCAGCCAAGAGGACAGACTAGCGGGAGCACACAATGAGCAGTTCTTC. It specifies CASSQEDRLAGAHNEQFF.

The chain is built from TRBV4-3 and TRBJ2-7; 9 positions match TRBD1. This CDR3 is built from 15 residues. V dropped 5 bases and J dropped 6; count of bases not matched to a gene: 11. The germline V gene encodes CDR1 LGHNA and CDR2 YSLEER. As DNA, the CDR3 is TGCGCCAGCAGCTACCGACTGGGACAGGGAGGCGAGCAGTACTTC. Amino acids: CASSYRLGQGGEQYF.

The chain recombines TRBV12-3 or TRBV12-4 with TRBJ2-5; unclear D gene. The CDR3 is made up of 15 amino acids. V was cut by 5 bases and J by 6 bases, with 19 bases left in between. CDR3 DNA: TGTGCCAGCAGTCCGACCTTAATTTTGGGGAAGACCCAGTACTTC. Translation gives CASSPTLILGKTQYF.

The J gene is TRBJ1-4, the V gene TRBV29-1; 7 bases fit TRBD1. CDR1 is SQVTM, CDR2 ANQGSEA, per germline. The trim removed 4 bases at V and 12 bases at J, leaving 11 bases unmatched. The CDR3 is 13 residues long. Here the CDR3 DNA reads TGCAGCGTTGGAGACAGGGCCCCTGCGGAACTGTTTTTT. It is translated as CSVGDRAPAELFF.

CDR3 region: CASSTRDRVTEAFF. The CDR3 region has the DNA TGTGCCAGCAGTACCCGGGACAGGGTCACTGAAGCTTTCTTT. The rearrangement links TRBV12-3 or TRBV12-4 to TRBJ1-1; TRBD1 aligns across 9 bases. This CDR3 region has 14 residues. V lost 5 bases and J lost 4; bases outside the gene matches: 5.

A few counts support this clonotype. CDR3 residues: CATSRVLTGLAGGLRDTQYF. The CDR3 region has the DNA TGTGCCACCAGCAGAGTCCTCACCGGACTAGCGGGGGGACTCAGGGATACGCAGTATTTT. The V and J genes are TRBV15 and TRBJ2-3; 14 nucleotides align to TRBD2. Germline assignment: CDR1 LNHNV and CDR2 YYDKDF (reference sequence). Losses at the gene ends were 1 base for V and 6 bases for J; bases not matched to a gene: 15. The CDR3 has 20 residues.

V usage is TRBV6-1 and J usage is TRBJ2-3; no clear D gene. The V end lost 0 bases, the J end lost 6 bases, and 13 bases lay between the germline ends. The germline CDR1 and CDR2 sequences are MNHNS and SASEGT. This CDR3 has 15 residues. The CDR3 nucleotides read TGTGCCAGCAGTGAAGCGCCCCGGGCTGGGGATACGCAGTATTTT. Amino acid sequence: CASSEAPRAGDTQYF.